This T cell receptor (beta chain) is from a study of long-term antiretroviral therapy in people with HIV. Prior to DNA extraction, the samples held 1-10 million cryopreserved PBMC. This clone showed up just once. With survey level as its setting, the immunoSEQ assay was v3.0. Libraries were prepared by immunoSEQ multiplex PCR; TCRdb keeps only in-frame clonotypes and omits some of them. The table lists about 22,000 clones, 70% to 80% of them singletons, with about 9% in the top ten. The CDR3 is made up of 15 amino acids. The ends were cut back, 5 bases at V and 10 bases at J, with 23 bases in the middle. CDR1 is SGHAT, CDR2 FQNNGV, per germline.

The sample was unsorted PBMCs, taken 1.2 years after starting antiretroviral therapy. This sequence joins TRBV11-2 and TRBJ1-1; D is possibly TRBD1 (6 bases). This receptor was identified in a woman aged 40 to 50 with HIV. The chain's CDR3 is CASSTTQGQSSGAFF. The CDR3 DNA reads as TGTGCCAGCAGCACAACACAGGGTCAATCCTCTGGAGCTTTCTTT.